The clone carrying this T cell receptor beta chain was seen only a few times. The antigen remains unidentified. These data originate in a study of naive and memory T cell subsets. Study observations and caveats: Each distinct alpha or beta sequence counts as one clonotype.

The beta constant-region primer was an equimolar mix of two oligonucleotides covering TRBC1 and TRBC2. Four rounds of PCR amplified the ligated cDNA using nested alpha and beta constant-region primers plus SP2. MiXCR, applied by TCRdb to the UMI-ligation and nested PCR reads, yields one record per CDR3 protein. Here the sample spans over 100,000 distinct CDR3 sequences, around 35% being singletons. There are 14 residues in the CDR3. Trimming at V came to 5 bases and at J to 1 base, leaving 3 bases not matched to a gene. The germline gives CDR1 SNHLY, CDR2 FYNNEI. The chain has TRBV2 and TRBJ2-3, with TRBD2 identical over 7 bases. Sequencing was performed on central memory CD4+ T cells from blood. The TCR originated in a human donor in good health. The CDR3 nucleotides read TGTGCCAGCAGTAAAACTAGCGGCACAGATACGCAGTATTTT. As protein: CASSKTSGTDTQYF.